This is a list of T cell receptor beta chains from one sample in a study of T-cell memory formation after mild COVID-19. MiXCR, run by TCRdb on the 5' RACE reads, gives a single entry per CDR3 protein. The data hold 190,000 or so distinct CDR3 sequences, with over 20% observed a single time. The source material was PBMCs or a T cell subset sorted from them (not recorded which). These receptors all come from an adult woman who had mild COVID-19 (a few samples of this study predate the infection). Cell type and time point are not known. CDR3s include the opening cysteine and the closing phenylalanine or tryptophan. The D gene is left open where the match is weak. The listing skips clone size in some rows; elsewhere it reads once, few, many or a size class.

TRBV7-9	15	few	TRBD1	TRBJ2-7	TGTGCCAGCAGCTCCGCCGGGACAGGGAGAAGCGAGCAGTACTTC	CASSSAGTGRSEQYF
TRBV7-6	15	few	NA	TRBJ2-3	TGTGCCAGCAGCTTCGGGGCTAGCGGCACAGATACGCAGTATTTT	CASSFGASGTDTQYF
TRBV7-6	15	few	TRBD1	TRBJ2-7	TGTGCCAGCAGTCTAGACAGGGCAGGAATCTCCGAGCAGTACTTC	CASSLDRAGISEQYF
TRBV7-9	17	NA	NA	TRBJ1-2	TGTGCCAGCAGCTCCCTACAGACGGGGGTAGCTAACTATGGCTACACCTTC	CASSSLQTGVANYGYTF
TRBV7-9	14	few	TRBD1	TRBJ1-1	TGTGCCAGCATGGGGACAGGCATGAACACTGAAGCTTTCTTT	CASMGTGMNTEAFF
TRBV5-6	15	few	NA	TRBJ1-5	TGTGCCAGCAGTCCGGGGGGGGGCGGCAATCAGCCCCAGCATTTT	CASSPGGGGNQPQHF
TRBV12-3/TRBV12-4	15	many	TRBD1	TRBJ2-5	TGTGCCAGCAGTACCCGGGACAGGGGACAAGAGACCCAGTACTTC	CASSTRDRGQETQYF
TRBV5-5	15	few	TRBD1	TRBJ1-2	TGTGCCAGCAGCCACAGACAGGGGATGGGGTATGGCTACACCTTC	CASSHRQGMGYGYTF
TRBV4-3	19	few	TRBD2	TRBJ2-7	TGCGCCAGCAGCCAAGGCCACGGAACTAGCGGGAGTCTCACCTACGAGCAGTACTTC	CASSQGHGTSGSLTYEQYF
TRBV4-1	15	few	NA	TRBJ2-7	TGCGCCAGCAGCCAAGAGGCCAGGGTCCTCGACGAGCAGTACTTC	CASSQEARVLDEQYF
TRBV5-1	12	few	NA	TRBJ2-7	TGCGCCAGCAGCTTGGAAGGATCCGAGCAGTACTTC	CASSLEGSEQYF
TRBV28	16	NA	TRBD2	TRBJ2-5	TGTGCCAGCAGCCCCCGGTCAGCGGGGTACCAAGAGACCCAGTACTTC	CASSPRSAGYQETQYF
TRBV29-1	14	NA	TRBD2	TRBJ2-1	TGCAGCGTGCTACCCGGGACTAGTTTCCATGAGCAGTTCTTC	CSVLPGTSFHEQFF
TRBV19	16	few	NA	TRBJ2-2	TGTGCCAGTAGTATACCGTACAGGGAGGCGACCGGGGAGCTGTTTTTT	CASSIPYREATGELFF
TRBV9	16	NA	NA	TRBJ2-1	TGTGCCAGCAGCGGACCCGGTTTAGCGGCCTACAATGAGCAGTTCTTC	CASSGPGLAAYNEQFF
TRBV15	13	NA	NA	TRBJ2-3	TGTGCCACCAGGGGAGGAGGCACAGATACGCAGTATTTT	CATRGGGTDTQYF
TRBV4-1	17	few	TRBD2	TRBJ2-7	TGCGCCAGCAGCCAAGATCCGGGGAGGGACTTACGAAACGAGCAGTACTTC	CASSQDPGRDLRNEQYF
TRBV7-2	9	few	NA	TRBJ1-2	TGTGCCAGCAGAGGTGGCTACACCTTC	CASRGGYTF
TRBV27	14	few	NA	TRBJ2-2	TGTGCCAGCAGTTCGGGGGCGTCGGCCGGGGAGCTGTTTTTT	CASSSGASAGELFF
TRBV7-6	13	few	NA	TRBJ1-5	TGTGCCAGCAGCTTAAAGGGGAATCAGCCCCAGCATTTT	CASSLKGNQPQHF
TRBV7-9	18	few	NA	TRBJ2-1	TGTGCCAGCAGCTCCGCCCGCATCGACAAAAAGGACTACAATGAGCAGTTCTTC	CASSSARIDKKDYNEQFF
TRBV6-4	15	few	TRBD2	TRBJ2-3	TGTGCCAGCAGTTTAGCGGGTGGATACACAGATACGCAGTATTTT	CASSLAGGYTDTQYF
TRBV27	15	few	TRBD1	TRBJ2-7	TGTGCCAGCAGTCCTCCCGGGACAGGGGGCCACGAGCAGTACTTC	CASSPPGTGGHEQYF
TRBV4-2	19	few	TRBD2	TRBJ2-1	TGTGCCAGCAGCCCCCTTTCCGGGACTAGCGGGAGCTCCTACAATGAGCAGTTCTTC	CASSPLSGTSGSSYNEQFF
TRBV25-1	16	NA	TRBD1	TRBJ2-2	TGTGCCAGCAGCCCGGACAGGGGATACGGGACCGGGGAGCTGTTTTTT	CASSPDRGYGTGELFF
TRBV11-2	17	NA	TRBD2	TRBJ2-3	TGTGCCAGCAGCTTATCAGCGGGAGGGTTGGTCGCAGATACGCAGTATTTT	CASSLSAGGLVADTQYF
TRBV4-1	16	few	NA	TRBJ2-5	TGCGCCAGCGGGGCCCCGGCTAACGAGCTCCGGGGGACCCAGTACTTC	CASGAPANELRGTQYF
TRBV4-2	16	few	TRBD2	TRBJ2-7	TGTGCCAGCAGCCAGAGCTCAGCGGGGGGTTCCTACGAGCAGTACTTC	CASSQSSAGGSYEQYF
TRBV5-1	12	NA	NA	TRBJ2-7	TGCGCCAGCAATGCGGGGGCGGGCGAGCAGTACTTC	CASNAGAGEQYF
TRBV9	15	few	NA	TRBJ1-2	TGTGCCAGCAGCGTACCAAGTAAGGGGGGCTATGGCTACACCTTC	CASSVPSKGGYGYTF
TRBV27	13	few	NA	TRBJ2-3	TGTGCCAGCAGTTTATTCAGGGAAGATACGCAGTATTTT	CASSLFREDTQYF
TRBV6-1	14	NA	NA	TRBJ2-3	TGTGCCAGCAGTGAAGGGAGAGGGGCAGATACGCAGTATTTT	CASSEGRGADTQYF
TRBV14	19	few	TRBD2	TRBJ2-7	TGTGCCAGCAGCCATCTTGGACTAGCGGGAGTCCGGGTGGGCTACGAGCAGTACTTC	CASSHLGLAGVRVGYEQYF
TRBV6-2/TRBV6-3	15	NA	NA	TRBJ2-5	TGTGCCAGCAGTTACTTAGCCGGAGGGCGTGAGACCCAGTACTTC	CASSYLAGGRETQYF
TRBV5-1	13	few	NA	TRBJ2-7	TGCGCCAGCAGCTCCGCACATTCCTACGAGCAGTACTTC	CASSSAHSYEQYF
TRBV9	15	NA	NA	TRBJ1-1	TGTGCCAGCAGCGTGCGGGGAGATATGAACACTGAAGCTTTCTTT	CASSVRGDMNTEAFF
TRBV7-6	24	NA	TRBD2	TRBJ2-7	TGTGCCAGCAGCTTAGGGGGGATGAAGGCCCTCGACCCAATACGTAGCGGGGGGGCCTACGAGCAGTACTTC	CASSLGGMKALDPIRSGGAYEQYF
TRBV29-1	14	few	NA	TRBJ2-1	TGCAGCGTTCTTGCGGCAGGGGGGAACAATGAGCAGTTCTTC	CSVLAAGGNNEQFF
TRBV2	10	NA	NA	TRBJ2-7	TGTGCCAGCAGGGCTAACGAGCAGTACTTC	CASRANEQYF
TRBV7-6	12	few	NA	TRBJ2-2	TGTGCCAGCAGACACTCGGCCGGGGAGCTGTTTTTT	CASRHSAGELFF
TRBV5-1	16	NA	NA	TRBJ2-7	TGCGCCAGCAGCTTGGAACGGGGTCCTAGCTCCTACGAGCAGTACTTC	CASSLERGPSSYEQYF
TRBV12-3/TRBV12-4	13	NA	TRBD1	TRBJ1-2	TGTGCCAGCAGTCCCCCAGGGGGTAATGGCTACACCTTC	CASSPPGGNGYTF
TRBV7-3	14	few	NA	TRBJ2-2	TGTGCCAGCAGCTCGAGTGGGATGGCCGGGGAGCTGTTTTTT	CASSSSGMAGELFF
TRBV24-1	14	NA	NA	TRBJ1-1	TGTGCCACCAGTGACGGCAGGGGAGTCACTGAAGCTTTCTTT	CATSDGRGVTEAFF
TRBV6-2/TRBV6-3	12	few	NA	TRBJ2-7	TGTGCCAGCGGAGTGGGGGCCCACGAGCAGTACTTC	CASGVGAHEQYF
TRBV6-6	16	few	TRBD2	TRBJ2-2	TGTGCCAGCAGTTCGATCATAGCGGGAGTGAGCGGGGAGCTGTTTTTT	CASSSIIAGVSGELFF
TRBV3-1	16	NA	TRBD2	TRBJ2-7	TGTGCCAGCAGCCGCGGGACTAGCGGTAACCCCTACGAGCAGTACTTC	CASSRGTSGNPYEQYF
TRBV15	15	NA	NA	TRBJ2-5	TGTGCCACCAGCAGAGCGAGAGGGGTCGCTGAGACCCAGTACTTC	CATSRARGVAETQYF